The T cell receptor beta chain described here comes from a study of OX40 agonist ivuxolimab in advanced cancers. This table comes from immunoSEQ multiplex PCR, and its TCRdb copy is limited to in-frame clones, with some not included. The profile covers 34,000 or so clones, with 90% to 95% appearing a single time and approximately 4.3% taken by the ten largest. The CDR3 has 12 residues. The ends lost 6 bases at V and 5 bases at J; junction bases unmatched: 4. Per the germline V gene, CDR1 is MNHEY and CDR2 is SVGAGI. This clone has a single count. This chain links TRBV6-5 with TRBJ2-7, with 7 bases fitting TRBD1. Specimen: CD4+ or CD8+ T cells sorted from blood, collected in a trial of the OX40 agonist ivuxolimab. The origin of this receptor is an adult with an advanced solid tumor such as melanoma, head and neck, liver or kidney cancer. The CDR3 DNA follows: TGTGCCAGCAGCACGACAGGGCACGAGCAGTACGTC. Amino acids: CASSTTGHEQYV.